The 10 T cell receptor beta chains presented below share a single source sample, sequenced in a study of T cells in Graves' hyperthyroidism and ophthalmopathy. From RNA transcripts, TCR beta CDR3 regions were amplified. First-round RT-PCR targeting the TCR CDR3 was performed with the HTBI primer set. TCRdb reprocessed the multiplex PCR reads via MiXCR and lists one record per CDR3 protein. The repertoire holds about 520,000 distinct CDR3 sequences, around 22% seen once, with around 11% in the top ten. Sequencing input: blood. Receptors were obtained from a woman under 40 with Graves' ophthalmopathy.

The V call is TRBV19, the J call TRBJ1-1; possible D gene TRBD1, 6 bases. V gave up 4 bases and J gave up 1 base, with 10 bases separating them. The CDR3 is 14 residues long. In germline, CDR1 is LNHDA, CDR2 SQIVND (reference sequence). The CDR3 here is CASSNRAGNTEAFF. In DNA form, the CDR3 reads TGTGCCAGTAGTAACAGGGCGGGGAACACTGAAGCTTTCTTT.

The V call is TRBV5-1, the J call TRBJ2-2, with D uncertain. V was pared by 7 bases and J by 0 bases, with 10 bases between. The CDR3 spans 14 residues. Germline V gene sequence: CDR1 SGHRS, CDR2 YFSETQ. This CDR3 reads CASRDNANTGELFF. DNA of the CDR3: TGCGCCAGCCGAGACAACGCGAACACCGGGGAGCTGTTTTTT.

In its sample, this clonotype was seen many times. This rearrangement joins TRBV10-3 to TRBJ2-7; D assignment may be TRBD1 or TRBD2 (5 bases each). Germline V lookup: CDR1 ENHRY, CDR2 SYGVKD. V dropped 4 bases and J dropped 2 bases, with 18 bases sitting between them. There are 16 residues in the CDR3. CDR3 region: CAISVGLGRGTYEQYF. In nucleotides, the CDR3 is TGTGCCATCAGTGTCGGCCTGGGACGAGGCACCTACGAGCAGTACTTC.

This clonotype was counted a few times. The chain links TRBV11-1 to TRBJ1-4; D is possibly TRBD1 (5 bases). Trimming removed 5 bases at V and 8 bases at J, with 18 bases between. CDR1 is SGHAT, CDR2 FQDESV, per germline (reference sequence). The CDR3 sequence is 15 residues long. DNA of the CDR3: TGTGCCAGCAGCCCGGTCCGGGGGTTGCAGGAAAAACTGTTTTTT. The encoded protein is CASSPVRGLQEKLFF.

The V call is TRBV20-1, the J call TRBJ2-5; D gene unclear. V was trimmed by 4 bases and J by 4 bases, leaving 10 bases between them. In germline, CDR1 is DFQATT, CDR2 SNEGSKA (reference sequence). The CDR3 is made up of 12 amino acids. The CDR3 region has the DNA TGCAGTGCTACTAGATATGGAGAGACCCAGTACTTC. Its protein is CSATRYGETQYF.

Many counts were recorded for this clonotype. The missing conserved phenylalanine or tryptophan at the end of this CDR3 makes a read error likely. The rearrangement uses TRBV28 and TRBJ1-2; D not certain. Trimming removed 3 bases from V and 4 bases from J, with 9 bases in between. The CDR3 is made up of 13 amino acids. Per germline, CDR1 MDHEN and CDR2 SYDVKM. The CDR3: CASSFLGTYGYTL. The CDR3 nucleotides are TGTGCCAGCAGTTTTTTAGGCACCTATGGCTACACCCTC.

This clonotype has only a few counts. One base away lies a much larger clone, so this may be a sequencing read error. The conserved closing phenylalanine or tryptophan is absent in this CDR3, likely reflecting a read error. The genes are TRBV20-1 and TRBJ2-2, with D uncertain. This CDR3 is built from 14 residues. V was pared by 3 bases and J by 4 bases, with 12 bases between. Looked up from germline, CDR1 is DFQATT and CDR2 is SNEGSKA (reference sequence). For the CDR3, the DNA is TGCAGTGCTAGTTCGCCCGTGACCACCGGGGAGCTGTTTGTT. Translating gives CSASSPVTTGELFV.

This clonotype was observed many times. The rearrangement joins TRBV27 to TRBJ2-7; D call uncertain. V was pared by 1 base and J by 7 bases, with 2 bases between. The CDR3 is 10 residues long. Germline assignment: CDR1 MNHEY and CDR2 SMNVEV (reference sequence). The CDR3 sequence is CASSLFEQYF. CDR3 in DNA: TGTGCCAGCAGTTTATTTGAGCAGTACTTC.

This clonotype has ten or more counts. The chain employs TRBV11-2 and TRBJ2-7; possibly TRBD1 for D (8 bases). The CDR3 consists of 16 residues. Germline CDR1 SGHAT, CDR2 FQNNGV. V shed 2 bases and J shed 4 bases, with 18 bases lying between them. CDR3 nucleotides: TGTGCCAGCAGCTTATTCGGGACAGGACTAGGTTACGAGCAGTACTTC. It translates to CASSLFGTGLGYEQYF.

Of note for this clonotype: A single base separates this from a much larger clone, so it may be a read error. CDR3 nucleotides: TGTGCCAGCAGCCAAGAGAGTTTTTTCTGGGAGGGGGACACTGAAGCTTGCTTT. Protein: CASSQESFFWEGDTEACF. This chain connects TRBV14 to TRBJ1-1, with D perhaps matching TRBD1 (6 bases). Germline CDR1 is SGHDN and CDR2 is FVKESK. The CDR3 is 18 residues long.